These 17 T cell receptor beta chains were all obtained from the same sample, sequenced in a study of cytomegalovirus exposure and HLA in healthy donors. Primers: 60 Vbeta forward and 13 Jbeta reverse. The data were produced by immunoSEQ multiplex PCR, yet TCRdb's version contains in-frame clones alone and is incomplete. The sample has roughly 86,000 clones; around two thirds are singletons. The specimen sequenced was PBMCs. These receptors were collected from a man aged 30-40 years in good health and CMV-seronegative.

DNA for the CDR3: TGTGCCAGCAGTCCGGACACCTATGGCTACACCTTC. Its protein is CASSPDTYGYTF. The chain recombines TRBV6-6 with TRBJ1-2; D might be TRBD1 (5 bases). Trimming took off 5 bases at V and 4 bases at J, with 8 bases between the two ends. Looked up from germline, CDR1 is MNHNY and CDR2 is SVGAGI (reference sequence). The CDR3 extends over 12 amino acids.

CDR3 loop: CASSQLYYEQYF. CDR3 nucleotide sequence: TGTGCCAGCAGCCAACTTTATTACGAGCAGTACTTC. The genes are TRBV14 and TRBJ2-7; D is undetermined. Trimming cost V 2 bases and J 4 bases, with 6 bases left between them. This CDR3 contains 12 residues. Looked up from germline, CDR1 is SGHDN and CDR2 is FVKESK.

The rearrangement links TRBV6-1 to TRBJ2-5, with 8 bases matching TRBD2. The J call may be mistaken, given a closer DNA end match to TRBJ2-7. Germline loops: CDR1 MNHNS, CDR2 SASEGT. The CDR3 contains 15 residues. The CDR3 bases are TGTGCCAGCAGTGTTTTAGCGGGAAGCTCCTACGAGCAGTACTTC. Translated: CASSVLAGSSYEQYF.

The sample holds a few counts of this clone. The rearrangement uses TRBV10-3 and TRBJ2-7, with TRBD1 matching 9 bases. This CDR3 comprises 13 residues. The germline CDR1 and CDR2 sequences are ENHRY and SYGVKD. The V and J ends lost 8 bases and 5 bases, in that order; junction bases with no gene match: 7. DNA of the CDR3: TGTGCCATCCTTCGACAGGGGGAGGACGAGCAGTACTTC. It is translated as CAILRQGEDEQYF.

The chain has TRBV28 and TRBJ2-7, with TRBD1 identical over 9 bases. Germline values: CDR1 MDHEN, CDR2 SYDVKM. This CDR3 contains 13 residues. The junction had 5 bases not matched to a gene; V was cut back by 6 bases and J by 5 bases. The CDR3 DNA sequence: TGTGCCAGCAGACGCAGGACAGGGGACGAGCAGTACTTC. Translation: CASRRRTGDEQYF.

The chain links TRBV2 to TRBJ2-1; tentative D call: TRBD1 (6 bases). The CDR3 consists of 15 residues. Germline CDR1 SNHLY, CDR2 FYNNEI. V was clipped by 6 bases and J by 0 bases, with 12 bases between them. CDR3 nucleotides: TGTGCCAGCAGAGCAACAGGGAGCTCCTACAATGAGCAGTTCTTC. It codes for CASRATGSSYNEQFF.

The chain is built from TRBV5-1 and TRBJ1-2, with 11 bases that match TRBD1. From germline, CDR1 is SGHRS and CDR2 YFSETQ. There are 16 residues in the CDR3. J was trimmed by 4 bases and V by 4 bases; bases with no gene match: 9. The chain's CDR3 is CASSPGQGAPIYGYTF. CDR3 coding DNA: TGCGCCAGCAGCCCCGGACAGGGGGCCCCCATCTATGGCTACACCTTC.

V gene TRBV9 combines with J gene TRBJ2-3; possibly TRBD2 for D (6 bases). V was cut by 0 bases and J by 5 bases, with 10 bases left in between. CDR3 length: 14 residues. Germline CDR1 and CDR2: SGDLS and YYNGEE. In DNA, the CDR3 is TGTGCCAGCAGCGTAGCTACGGAGGGAGATACGCAGTATTTT. Amino acids: CASSVATEGDTQYF.

The rearrangement uses TRBV5-4 and TRBJ2-5; 7 positions match TRBD1. V trimming: 4 bases; J trimming: 2 bases; junction bases outside the gene matches: 8. This CDR3 has 15 amino acids. Germline V gives CDR1 SGHNT, CDR2 YYREEE (reference sequence). Here the CDR3 reads CASSGGKGQQETQYF. CDR3 nucleotide sequence: TGTGCCAGCAGCGGCGGAAAGGGACAGCAAGAGACCCAGTACTTC.

The chain carries TRBV4-2 and TRBJ2-1; 10 bases line up with TRBD1. CDR1 and CDR2 from the germline V gene are LGHNA and YNFKEQ. CDR3 length: 17 residues. After removal of 1 base from V and 3 bases from J, the junction contained 6 bases not matched to a gene. Here the CDR3 reads CASSQVDRGPFYNEQFF. The CDR3 nucleotides read TGTGCCAGCAGCCAAGTAGACAGGGGGCCCTTCTACAATGAGCAGTTCTTC.

The chain links TRBV10-3 to TRBJ2-7; TRBD2 agrees at 11 bases. With V trimmed by 8 bases and J by 4 bases, 7 bases remained unmatched. The CDR3 has 14 residues. Germline loops: CDR1 ENHRY, CDR2 SYGVKD. The CDR3 here is CAISPSGGLYEQYF. CDR3 DNA: TGTGCCATCTCGCCTAGCGGGGGGCTTTACGAGCAGTACTTC.

This chain joins TRBV27 and TRBJ2-3, with TRBD2 matching over 10 bases. There are 17 residues in the CDR3. The V gene end was trimmed by 5 bases and the J gene end by 2 bases; junction bases not matched to a gene: 10. Per the germline V gene, CDR1 is MNHEY and CDR2 is SMNVEV (reference sequence). CDR3 sequence reads: CASSETLAGAFTDTQYF. CDR3 in DNA: TGTGCCAGCAGTGAAACTCTAGCGGGGGCCTTCACAGATACGCAGTATTTT.

This clone was detected only once. This chain joins TRBV7-3 and TRBJ1-2; 10 bases align to TRBD1. This CDR3 comprises 16 residues. Trimming at V came to 3 bases and at J to 2 bases, leaving 6 bases not matched to a gene. The germline CDR1 and CDR2 sequences are SGHTA and FQGTGA. CDR3 DNA: TGTGCCAGCAGCTTCTCCGGGACAGGGGAAAACTATGGCTACACCTTC. Amino acids: CASSFSGTGENYGYTF.

This clone was detected a few times. V and J are TRBV27 and TRBJ2-7, with 10 bases identical to TRBD1. The V and J ends lost 4 bases and 3 bases, in that order; junction bases with no gene match: 6. Germline values: CDR1 MNHEY, CDR2 SMNVEV (reference sequence). CDR3 length: 15 residues. This CDR3 reads CASSWTGGIVYEQYF. CDR3 nucleotide sequence: TGTGCCAGCAGTTGGACAGGGGGGATCGTCTACGAGCAGTACTTC.

The chain has TRBV9 and TRBJ2-1; 10 positions agree with TRBD2. This CDR3 region has 18 residues. J was trimmed by 6 bases and V by 3 bases; bases with no gene match: 15. Germline V lookup: CDR1 SGDLS, CDR2 YYNGEE. In DNA form, the CDR3 reads TGTGCCAGCAGCGCATATACTTACCTAGCGGGAGTCGGCAATGAGCAGTTCTTC. Protein: CASSAYTYLAGVGNEQFF.

This clone was seen a handful of times. The chain has TRBV5-1 and TRBJ2-7; a possible D gene is TRBD2 (5 bases). V shed 0 bases and J shed 5 bases, with 9 bases lying between them. Germline assignment: CDR1 SGHRS and CDR2 YFSETQ. The CDR3 covers 13 residues. This chain's CDR3 is CASSLEVGDEQYF. For the CDR3, the DNA is TGCGCCAGCAGCTTGGAGGTCGGGGACGAGCAGTACTTC. Supplemented by reference TRBV5-1 and TRBJ2-7, the full variable domain reads KAGVTQTPRYLIKTRGQQVTLSCSPISGHRSVSWYQQTPGQGLQFLFEYFSETQRNKGNFPGRFSGRQFSNSRSEMNVSTLELGDSALYLCASSLEVGDEQYFGPGTRLTVT.

This clone was seen a few times. The J gene is TRBJ1-3, the V gene TRBV5-4; D not certain. This CDR3 is 14 amino acids long. The ends were cut back, 4 bases at V and 1 base at J, with 9 bases in the middle. Germline V gene data show CDR1 as SGHNT and CDR2 as YYREEE (reference sequence). Here the CDR3 reads CASSRGGSGNTIYF. The CDR3 DNA is TGTGCCAGCAGCCGGGGTGGGTCTGGAAACACCATATATTTT.